These T cell receptor beta chains were read from a single sample in a study of cytomegalovirus exposure and HLA in healthy donors. Assay: immunoSEQ multiplex PCR; the TCRdb copy retains only in-frame clones and omits some. In the table there are 60,000 to 90,000 clones, around 70% of which are singletons. Sample: PBMCs. All receptors come from a man between 35 and 55 years old in good health and CMV-seropositive. The CDR3 runs from the conserved cysteine through the conserved F or W. Each record gives: clone size, V gene, J gene, D gene, CDR3 protein, CDR3 DNA. The D gene is left open where the match is weak. Clone size is given for some rows only: seen once, a few or many times, or a class if the clone is expanded.

clone_size: -
v_call: TRBV7-8
j_call: TRBJ1-2
d_call: TRBD1
cdr3_aa: CASSLVLRQGAIGYTF
cdr3_nt: TGTGCCAGCAGCTTAGTATTGAGACAGGGGGCGATCGGCTACACCTTC

clone_size: -
v_call: TRBV6-5
j_call: TRBJ2-5
d_call: -
cdr3_aa: CASSYGAGKETQYF
cdr3_nt: TGTGCCAGCAGTTACGGTGCAGGGAAAGAGACCCAGTACTTC

clone_size: few
v_call: TRBV11-2
j_call: TRBJ2-7
d_call: TRBD1
cdr3_aa: CASSLVQGVGEQYF
cdr3_nt: TGTGCCAGCAGCTTAGTTCAGGGGGTTGGCGAGCAGTACTTC

clone_size: -
v_call: TRBV6-1
j_call: TRBJ2-1
d_call: -
cdr3_aa: CASSEGRTEQFF
cdr3_nt: TGTGCCAGCAGTGAAGGGAGGACCGAGCAGTTCTTC

clone_size: -
v_call: TRBV5-6
j_call: TRBJ1-3
d_call: TRBD1
cdr3_aa: CASSPDRANTIYF
cdr3_nt: TGTGCCAGCAGCCCGGACAGGGCAAACACCATATATTTT

clone_size: -
v_call: TRBV14
j_call: TRBJ2-7
d_call: TRBD2
cdr3_aa: CASSATSGLPYEQYF
cdr3_nt: TGTGCCAGCAGCGCGACTAGCGGGCTCCCCTACGAGCAGTACTTC

clone_size: -
v_call: TRBV29-1
j_call: TRBJ1-1
d_call: TRBD1
cdr3_aa: CSVGQGLNTEAFF
cdr3_nt: TGCAGCGTTGGACAGGGACTGAACACTGAAGCTTTCTTT

clone_size: -
v_call: TRBV28
j_call: TRBJ2-3
d_call: TRBD2
cdr3_aa: CASSLFGGRTDTQYF
cdr3_nt: TGTGCCAGCAGTTTATTCGGCGGGAGGACAGATACGCAGTATTTT

clone_size: -
v_call: TRBV4-3
j_call: TRBJ2-3
d_call: -
cdr3_aa: CASSQEAAGTSTDTQYF
cdr3_nt: TGCGCCAGCAGCCAAGAAGCTGCGGGGACCAGCACAGATACGCAGTATTTT

clone_size: -
v_call: TRBV5-6
j_call: TRBJ1-1
d_call: -
cdr3_aa: CASSFPGGPSTEAFF
cdr3_nt: TGTGCCAGCAGCTTCCCCGGGGGGCCCAGCACTGAAGCTTTCTTT

clone_size: once
v_call: TRBV5-1
j_call: TRBJ2-7
d_call: -
cdr3_aa: CASRFTSDEQYF
cdr3_nt: TGCGCCAGCAGATTTACCAGTGACGAGCAGTACTTC

clone_size: -
v_call: TRBV11-2
j_call: TRBJ1-5
d_call: -
cdr3_aa: CASSRLASNQPQHF
cdr3_nt: TGTGCCAGCAGCCGTTTAGCCAGCAATCAGCCCCAGCATTTT

clone_size: -
v_call: TRBV7-8
j_call: TRBJ1-1
d_call: TRBD1
cdr3_aa: CASSPPTGALAEAFF
cdr3_nt: TGTGCCAGCAGCCCCCCCACAGGGGCGTTGGCTGAAGCTTTCTTT

clone_size: -
v_call: TRBV5-4
j_call: TRBJ2-7
d_call: TRBD2
cdr3_aa: CASSLGAGLTYEQYF
cdr3_nt: TGTGCCAGCAGCTTGGGAGCGGGGCTGACCTACGAGCAGTACTTC

clone_size: -
v_call: TRBV29-1
j_call: TRBJ2-7
d_call: TRBD2
cdr3_aa: CSVERDGRREQYF
cdr3_nt: TGCAGCGTTGAAAGGGACGGGAGGCGCGAGCAGTACTTC

clone_size: once
v_call: TRBV25-1
j_call: TRBJ2-3
d_call: -
cdr3_aa: CASRSDGGDTQYF
cdr3_nt: TGTGCCAGCAGGTCGGATGGCGGGGATACGCAGTATTTT

clone_size: -
v_call: TRBV2
j_call: TRBJ1-2
d_call: -
cdr3_aa: CARRSGNGYTF
cdr3_nt: TGTGCCAGACGATCAGGCAATGGCTACACCTTC

clone_size: few
v_call: TRBV6-1
j_call: TRBJ1-5
d_call: TRBD1
cdr3_aa: CASWPYRGLGQPQHF
cdr3_nt: TGTGCCAGCTGGCCTTACAGGGGGCTGGGTCAGCCCCAGCATTTT

clone_size: few
v_call: TRBV19
j_call: TRBJ1-5
d_call: -
cdr3_aa: CASSRDTNQPQHF
cdr3_nt: TGTGCCAGTAGTAGGGACACCAATCAGCCCCAGCATTTT

clone_size: once
v_call: TRBV5-4
j_call: TRBJ1-2
d_call: -
cdr3_aa: CASSPAGNYGYTF
cdr3_nt: TGTGCCAGCAGCCCTGCGGGGAACTATGGCTACACCTTC

clone_size: -
v_call: TRBV6-5
j_call: TRBJ1-1
d_call: -
cdr3_aa: CASSTQTDAIGAFF
cdr3_nt: TGTGCCAGCAGTACCCAGACTGATGCAATTGGGGCTTTCTTT

clone_size: -
v_call: TRBV30
j_call: TRBJ2-7
d_call: TRBD2
cdr3_aa: CAWSVAGNGPSYEQYF
cdr3_nt: TGTGCCTGGAGTGTAGCGGGGAACGGGCCTTCCTACGAGCAGTACTTC

clone_size: -
v_call: TRBV6-1
j_call: TRBJ2-7
d_call: -
cdr3_aa: CASREFQDREQYF
cdr3_nt: TGTGCCAGCAGAGAATTTCAGGATCGGGAGCAGTACTTC

clone_size: -
v_call: TRBV4-2
j_call: TRBJ1-2
d_call: -
cdr3_aa: CASSQGAGVRGYTF
cdr3_nt: TGTGCCAGCAGCCAAGGAGCCGGGGTCCGCGGCTACACCTTC

clone_size: -
v_call: TRBV4-1
j_call: TRBJ2-6
d_call: TRBD2
cdr3_aa: CASSQAPAGGIGSGANVLTF
cdr3_nt: TGCGCCAGCAGCCAAGCCCCCGCGGGGGGGATTGGCTCTGGGGCCAACGTCCTGACTTTC

clone_size: -
v_call: TRBV19
j_call: TRBJ1-1
d_call: -
cdr3_aa: CASSRNTGVQNTEAFF
cdr3_nt: TGTGCCAGTAGTCGGAATACGGGGGTCCAGAACACTGAAGCTTTCTTT

clone_size: once
v_call: TRBV5-1
j_call: TRBJ2-3
d_call: TRBD2
cdr3_aa: CASSLEAAGHTNTQYF
cdr3_nt: TGCGCCAGCAGCTTGGAGGCAGCGGGGCACACGAATACGCAGTATTTT

clone_size: few
v_call: TRBV6-6
j_call: TRBJ2-5
d_call: -
cdr3_aa: CASSYPQRDQETQYF
cdr3_nt: TGTGCCAGCAGTTACCCTCAACGGGACCAAGAGACCCAGTACTTC

clone_size: -
v_call: TRBV6-5
j_call: TRBJ2-7
d_call: -
cdr3_aa: CASSLEKGVNEQYF
cdr3_nt: TGTGCCAGCAGCCTTGAGAAGGGGGTCAACGAGCAGTACTTC

clone_size: -
v_call: TRBV4-2
j_call: TRBJ2-5
d_call: -
cdr3_aa: CASSQDGQGQETQYF
cdr3_nt: TGTGCCAGCAGCCAAGACGGGCAGGGTCAAGAGACCCAGTACTTC

clone_size: -
v_call: TRBV6-6
j_call: TRBJ1-2
d_call: TRBD1
cdr3_aa: CASSYLDRGGYTF
cdr3_nt: TGTGCCAGCAGTTACCTAGACAGGGGTGGCTACACCTTC

clone_size: -
v_call: TRBV7-2
j_call: TRBJ2-1
d_call: -
cdr3_aa: CASSRGGSYNEQFF
cdr3_nt: TGTGCCAGCAGCCGAGGGGGTTCTTACAATGAGCAGTTCTTC